Listed below are T cell receptor beta chains from one sample, sequenced in a study of cytomegalovirus exposure and HLA in healthy donors. Clones were read by immunoSEQ multiplex PCR, and TCRdb kept only the in-frame ones, dropping some. The sample lists about 180,000 clones; roughly 82% were seen once. The sequenced material came from PBMCs. Source of these receptors: a man aged 35 to 55 in good health and CMV-seronegative. Each CDR3 is given with its conserved first and last residue.

v_call | cdr3_aa
TRBV4-3 | CASSQARGQGFYGYTF
TRBV5-5 | CASSYQQGNYEQYF
TRBV27 | CASSEWGSGKGDTQYF
TRBV5-1 | CASSLASMSYEQYF
TRBV11-2 | CASSPRFTGELFF
TRBV4-3 | CASSQLRDFPDWYNEQFF
TRBV7-6 | CASSSQGAGETQYF
TRBV18 | CASSPQIPRPSLSGANVLTF
TRBV7-2 | CASSLNGRGGPAEAFF
TRBV18 | CASSPSLGDRSSSYEQYF
TRBV12-5 | CASGLRGTGELFF
TRBV6-5 | CATSQQGAREDGYTF
TRBV7-3 | CASSSSTRYQETQYF
TRBV6-1 | CASSDRTVGPTEAFF
TRBV19 | CASSNQGKGADTQYF
TRBV27 | CASSPTSGSGLRTYEQYF
TRBV7-8 | CASSYEFGTNLYYGYTF
TRBV7-8 | CASTYRGLDYGYTF
TRBV27 | CASSLFGRDREYEKLFF
TRBV11-2 | CASSLGNSGRGIDEQFF
TRBV28 | CASSVTGVNTEAFF
TRBV19 | CASRSGKVNTEAFF
TRBV28 | CASYPRDRLNQPQHF
TRBV7-6 | CASSYRAGGEKLFF
TRBV7-8 | CASSLRPFPGTEAFF
TRBV6-1 | CASSGGDRVYNEQFF
TRBV10-3 | CAISEWQGVTEAFF
TRBV4-3 | CASSRVLGGSSVQETQYF
TRBV5-1 | CASSLAPRTSGWETQYF
TRBV27 | CASRGWGRQGVSGANVLTF
TRBV7-9 | CASSLVAGGPWGTDTQYF